This T cell receptor beta chain originates from a study of shared clonotypes between healthy human individuals (dated by TCRdb to the early 2020s). A note on the overall study: Two women and a few men aged 18 to 49 years were included in the cohort. Per donor, leukapheresis produced somewhere between about 0.9 and 10 billion PBMCs. To estimate repertoire size and how much clonotypes are shared between individuals, the study performed deep sequencing of blood TCR repertoires from roughly five healthy adults. To increase sequencing depth and limit assay-specific biases, different laboratories used diverse techniques to prepare libraries and sequence TCR repertoires. Per donor, three plates each were used for CD4 naive and CD4 memory, two for CD8 naive, and one for CD8 memory.

Healthy HIV-negative adults with no recently reported acute infections or vaccinations were included as donors. Only Caucasian adults living in Nashville, Tennessee, USA were represented among the donors. CD4+ T cells were enriched through magnetic negative selection, after which naive cells were positively selected on CD45RA and the remaining negative fraction served as the memory subset. Blood was obtained by leukapheresis, after which PBMCs were separated by Ficoll-Histopaque density gradient centrifugation and cryopreserved in liquid nitrogen vapor phase. Analytical flow cytometry was used to check the purity and quantity of every magnetically sorted T cell population. Genomic DNA was isolated from every sorted fraction and measured by UV absorbance on a Nanodrop 2000c. The CDR3 runs 17 amino acids, cysteine and phenylalanine included. The CDR3 DNA has 51 bases and is translated from base 1. At the junction V is shortened by 4 bases and J by 5 bases; bases outside the gene matches: 15. CDR1 and CDR2, looked up from the germline V gene (reference sequence), are SGHNT and YYREEE.

Using the deep immunoSEQ assay, multiplex PCR amplified TCR CDR3 regions from genomic DNA. For each cell subset, the extracted genomic DNA was distributed evenly across all wells of several immunoSEQ 96-well plates, and each plate served as one replicate. For sorted subsets, approximately 190 ng genomic DNA, equal to 25,000 to 35,000 T cell genomes, was loaded into each replicate PCR. Purified libraries were measured with a Qubit 3.0 fluorometer, size-checked on a Bioanalyzer 2100, and measured again with the KAPA Library Quantification kit. Each immunoSEQ 96-well plate was sequenced on its own single-read 150-cycle Illumina NextSeq 550 flow cell. The authors' analysis ran thus. The immunoSEQ output contained only junctional sequences without quality scores, so filtering could not match that applied to full-length reads. To assign V/J genes and CDR3, sequences were annotated using PyIR, a Python wrapper for IgBLAST v1.9, with IMGT germline references. Any read was removed if the V/J assignment was weak (E-value above 1e-6), the CDR3 was missing, or the read contained stop codons, out-of-frame junctions, or ambiguous translated residues. V3J clonotypes were defined as sequences sharing an identical inferred V gene, J gene, and CDR3 amino acid sequence. Percentage overlap between repertoires was computed as shared unique clonotypes divided by the size of the smaller repertoire. Richness of each repertoire was evaluated using RTK rarefaction, the Chao1 estimator, and Recon v2.1 estimates of unobserved clonotypes. Generation probabilities were computed with OLGA for all TCRbeta clonotypes obtained by the gDNA method from several donors. The clones in this table, taken by TCRdb from immuneACCESS, are in-frame only. Not every clone is retained; where verified, under half of the shortfall comes from an unresolved V gene, and the cause of the rest is unknown. V and J calls plus clone size are reproduced from that table; the DNA served to infer D and trimming. Within this sample are more than 2 million clones, with roughly 95% of them counted one time only. Of the sample, 0.1% to 0.15% is held by the ten largest clones.

Results and caveats for the whole study, not just this receptor: Because the study included a small number of donors, the genetic and exposure-history diversity represented was limited. Incomplete sequencing was indicated by rarefaction of sorted-subset datasets, despite the large sequencing depth. Higher generation probabilities were observed for clonotypes shared by all four sorted-subset donors than for non-shared clonotypes. Pairwise subsampling led to the expectation that sequencing depth would affect the degree of clonotype sharing among donors. Larger estimated clonotype richness was generally found for naive subsets than for memory subsets. When a few donors were compared, the shared fraction of clonotypes was around 4.6% for naive CD4, around 4% for naive CD8, roughly 2.5% for memory CD4, and 0.4% for memory CD8. Sampling was restricted to blood, and TCR repertoires in tissues likely differ from the TCR repertoires found in blood.

Remarks on this clone: Its target antigen remains unknown. Per-nucleotide qualities are absent, and no much larger clonotype sits a single base away.

Rearrangement joined TRBV5-4 to TRBJ2-5, and TRBD1 matches 9 of the central bases. The source material was naive CD4+ T cells sorted from blood. The cell subset or site label, read with the paper, signifies: CD45RA+ positively selected. This sequence was found in a young man in good health. Here the CDR3 is given as CASSGGSRDRAGETQYF. The DNA reads TGTGCCAGCAGCGGTGGTTCCCGGGACAGGGCGGGGGAGACCCAGTACTTC.